By share, the clone carrying this TCR beta chain counts as medium-sized (0.01 to 0.1%). The library was prepared for alpha chains; this beta chain is a stray read, so its frequency means little. The data stem from a study of spatial heterogeneity in lung cancer. The time point: sample taken at primary tumor resection. Whole RNA, isolated from tumor, nontumor lung or frozen PBMC, was sequenced without prior sorting. All TCR cDNA molecules were individually tagged with a unique molecular identifier. Each CDR3 protein gets one entry after TCRdb re-called the 5' RACE reads with MiXCR. The sample includes about 2,000 distinct CDR3 sequences, about 8% seen only once; the top ten take less than 25%. This clonotype was sampled from a male donor with early-stage non-small cell lung cancer. This specimen was normal lung tissue next to the tumor, taken at surgery.

CDR3 nucleotide sequence: TGTGCCACCAGCAGAGATCTGGTTAGCCCGACGGCGTCCGATACGCAGTATTTT. It translates to CATSRDLVSPTASDTQYF. The rearrangement links TRBV15 to TRBJ2-3; D ambiguous. The CDR3 consists of 18 residues. Trimming left V 0 bases short and J 6 bases short, with 22 bases between. In germline, CDR1 is LNHNV, CDR2 YYDKDF (reference sequence).